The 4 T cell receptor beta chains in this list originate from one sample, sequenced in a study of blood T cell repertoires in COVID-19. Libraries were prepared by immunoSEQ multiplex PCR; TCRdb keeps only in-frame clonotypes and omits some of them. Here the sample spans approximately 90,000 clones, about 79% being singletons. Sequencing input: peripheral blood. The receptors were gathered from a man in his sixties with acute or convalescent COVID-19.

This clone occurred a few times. This CDR3 reads CASGDRSYGYTF. CDR3 DNA: TGTGCCAGTGGAGACAGATCATATGGCTACACCTTC. V usage is TRBV19 and J usage is TRBJ1-2, with D tentatively TRBD1 (5 bases). Germline V gives CDR1 LNHDA, CDR2 SQIVND (reference sequence). CDR3 length equals 12 residues. V lost 8 bases and J 5 bases, leaving 12 bases between the germline ends.

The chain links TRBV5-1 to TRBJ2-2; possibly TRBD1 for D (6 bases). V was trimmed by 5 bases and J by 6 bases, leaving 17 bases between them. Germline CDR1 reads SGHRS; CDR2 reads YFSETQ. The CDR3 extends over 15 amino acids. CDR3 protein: CASRTALQGAGELFF. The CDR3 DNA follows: TGCGCCAGCAGGACCGCCCTACAGGGCGCCGGGGAGCTGTTTTTT. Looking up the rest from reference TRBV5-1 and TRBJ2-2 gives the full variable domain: KAGVTQTPRYLIKTRGQQVTLSCSPISGHRSVSWYQQTPGQGLQFLFEYFSETQRNKGNFPGRFSGRQFSNSRSEMNVSTLELGDSALYLCASRTALQGAGELFFGEGSRLTVL.

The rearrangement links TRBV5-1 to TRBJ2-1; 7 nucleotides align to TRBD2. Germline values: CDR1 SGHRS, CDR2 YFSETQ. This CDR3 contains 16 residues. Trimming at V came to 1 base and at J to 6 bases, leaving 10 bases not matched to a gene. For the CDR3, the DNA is TGCGCCAGCAGCTTGACCCTCGGCGGGGGAATCAATGAGCAGTTCTTC. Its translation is CASSLTLGGGINEQFF.

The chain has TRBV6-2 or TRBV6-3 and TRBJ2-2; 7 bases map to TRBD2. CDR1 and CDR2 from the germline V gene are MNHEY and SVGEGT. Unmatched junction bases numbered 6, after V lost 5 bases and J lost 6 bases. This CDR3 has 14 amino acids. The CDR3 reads CASSKAGLPGELFF. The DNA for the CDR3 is TGTGCCAGCAGTAAAGCGGGGTTACCCGGGGAGCTGTTTTTT.